Below are 21 T cell receptor beta chains sequenced from a single sample in a study of cytomegalovirus exposure and HLA in healthy donors. PCR was performed using 60 Vbeta and 13 Jbeta primers. Libraries were prepared by immunoSEQ multiplex PCR; TCRdb keeps only in-frame clonotypes and omits some of them. Counted here are about 160,000 clones, roughly 87% occurring once; the ten biggest clones make up around 0.93%. Material for sequencing was PBMCs. The origin of the receptors is a woman between 25 and 40 years old in good health and CMV-seronegative.

The genes are TRBV5-8 and TRBJ2-1, with 9 bases identical to TRBD2. The CDR3 length is 15 residues. After removal of 1 base from V and 12 bases from J, the junction contained 11 bases not matched to a gene. Germline V gene data show CDR1 as SGHTS and CDR2 as YDEGEE. The CDR3 reads CASSLFPSGNSVQFF. The CDR3, as DNA: TGTGCCAGCAGCTTGTTTCCTAGCGGGAATAGTGTGCAGTTCTTC.

In its sample, this clone was seen a few times. J is TRBJ2-1 and V is TRBV4-1, with 7 bases identical to TRBD2. There are 16 residues in the CDR3. J gave up 2 bases and V 4 bases, and 8 bases lay outside the gene matches. The germline gives CDR1 MGHRA, CDR2 YSYEKL. In nucleotides, the CDR3 is TGCGCCAGCAGCCCTACGGGGGGACTAACCTACAATGAGCAGTTCTTC. This translates into CASSPTGGLTYNEQFF.

The chain employs TRBV4-2 and TRBJ1-2; TRBD1 might be the D (6 bases). Germline lookup yields CDR1 LGHNA and CDR2 YNFKEQ. The CDR3 has 14 amino acids. Trimming took off 0 bases at V and 6 bases at J, with 11 bases between the two ends. CDR3 region: CASSQDGTMNGYTF. Here the CDR3 DNA reads TGTGCCAGCAGCCAAGACGGGACAATGAATGGCTACACCTTC.

This chain joins TRBV9 and TRBJ1-4, with 9 bases matching TRBD1. Looked up from germline, CDR1 is SGDLS and CDR2 is YYNGEE. V was pared by 5 bases and J by 2 bases, with 10 bases of the junction left unmatched. This CDR3 spans 17 amino acids. This CDR3 reads CASSRTGDGITNEKLFF. For the CDR3, the DNA is TGTGCCAGCAGTCGGACAGGGGATGGCATCACTAATGAAAAACTGTTTTTT.

This clone was found once. This CDR3 is CASGGTANTGELFF. The CDR3 coding sequence is TGTGCCAGCGGCGGGACGGCAAACACCGGGGAGCTGTTTTTT. The chain combines TRBV2 with TRBJ2-2; possibly TRBD2 for D (6 bases). The V end was cut by 8 bases, the J end by 2 bases, with 12 bases between. This CDR3 has 14 residues. Germline CDR1 is SNHLY and CDR2 is FYNNEI. Together with reference TRBV2 and TRBJ2-2, the CDR3 gives the full variable domain: EPEVTQTPSHQVTQMGQEVILRCVPISNHLYFYWYRQILGQKVEFLVSFYNNEISEKSEIFDDQFSVERPDGSNFTLKIRSTKLEDSAMYFCASGGTANTGELFFGEGSRLTVL.

This sequence joins TRBV7-9 and TRBJ1-1, with a tentative D call TRBD1 (5 bases). CDR1 is SEHNR and CDR2 is FQNEAQ in the germline V gene (reference sequence). The CDR3 totals 14 residues. V was shortened by 4 bases and J by 5 bases, with 14 bases between the two germline ends. CDR3 in amino acids: CASSYHGGETEAFF. The CDR3 nucleotides are TGTGCCAGCAGCTACCACGGAGGGGAGACTGAAGCTTTCTTT.

V and J are TRBV15 and TRBJ1-2; 8 bases align to TRBD1. Looked up from germline, CDR1 is LNHNV and CDR2 is YYDKDF (reference sequence). The CDR3 extends over 16 amino acids. V dropped 4 bases and J dropped 4; count of bases not matched to a gene: 11. The CDR3 sequence is CATSTGGTGGLYGYTF. The CDR3 DNA sequence: TGTGCCACCAGCACCGGGGGCACAGGGGGTCTCTATGGCTACACCTTC. Using reference TRBV15 and TRBJ1-2 for the parts outside the CDR3, the full variable domain is DAMVIQNPRYQVTQFGKPVTLSCSQTLNHNVMYWYQQKSSQAPKLLFHYYDKDFNNEADTPDNFQSRRPNTSFCFLDIRSPGLGDTAMYLCATSTGGTGGLYGYTFGSGTRLTVV.

This rearrangement joins TRBV25-1 to TRBJ2-2; possible D gene TRBD1, 6 bases. The CDR3 is 15 residues long. V lost 2 bases, J lost 7 bases, and 14 bases lay in between. The germline CDR1 and CDR2 sequences are MGHDK and SYGVNS. Written as DNA, the CDR3 is TGTGCCAGCAGTGAACCCTTGGGACATCTCGGGGAGCTGTTTTTT. It translates to CASSEPLGHLGELFF.

This clone was observed once. The V gene is TRBV6-1, the J gene TRBJ1-2, with 7 bases identical to TRBD1. The CDR3 runs to 17 residues. In germline, CDR1 is MNHNS, CDR2 SASEGT. The trim removed 3 bases at V and 2 bases at J, leaving 12 bases unmatched. The CDR3 protein is CASSEGPQGVRNYGYTF. Written as DNA, the CDR3 is TGTGCCAGCAGTGAGGGCCCCCAGGGGGTAAGGAACTATGGCTACACCTTC.

This clone appeared once. This chain uses TRBV28 with TRBJ2-7; TRBD1 might be the D (6 bases). Per the germline V gene, CDR1 is MDHEN and CDR2 is SYDVKM. With 2 bases removed from V and 0 bases from J, the gap between germline ends came to 11 bases. The CDR3 spans 15 residues. In DNA form, the CDR3 reads TGTGCCAGCAGTTTACGGCAGGGGAGCTCCTACGAGCAGTACTTC. Encoded protein: CASSLRQGSSYEQYF.

The chain has TRBV5-1 and TRBJ2-3, with a tentative D call TRBD2 (7 bases). The V end was cut by 2 bases, the J end by 4 bases, with 14 bases between. Germline assignment: CDR1 SGHRS and CDR2 YFSETQ. This CDR3 has 15 residues. The CDR3 loop reads CASSFGGGRSDTQYF. CDR3 nucleotide sequence: TGCGCCAGCAGCTTCGGCGGGGGCAGGTCAGATACGCAGTATTTT.

The chain has TRBV4-1 and TRBJ1-4, with D possibly matching TRBD1 (6 bases). V lost 1 base and J 8 bases, leaving 11 bases between the germline ends. CDR1 MGHRA and CDR2 YSYEKL come from the germline V gene. The CDR3 is made up of 14 amino acids. CDR3 sequence reads: CASSQGGLREKLFF. Written as DNA, the CDR3 is TGCGCCAGCAGCCAAGGGGGGCTTAGGGAAAAACTGTTTTTT.

The chain employs TRBV19 and TRBJ1-2; 8 positions match TRBD1. Germline CDR1 LNHDA, CDR2 SQIVND (reference sequence). V was clipped by 5 bases and J by 7 bases; unmatched bases: 18. The CDR3 is 17 amino acids. This CDR3 reads CASSARSDRDRDFGYTF. Here the CDR3 DNA reads TGTGCCAGTAGTGCCCGCTCGGACAGGGATCGAGACTTTGGCTACACCTTC.

V is TRBV7-9 and J is TRBJ2-7; 7 bases align to TRBD2. The trim removed 10 bases at V and 4 bases at J, leaving 16 bases unmatched. Germline-derived CDR1 and CDR2 are SEHNR and FQNEAQ (reference sequence). The length of the CDR3 is 15 residues. Written as DNA, the CDR3 is TGTGCCACCACTTCACTATCGGGAGGCAAATACGAGCAGTACTTC. It yields the protein CATTSLSGGKYEQYF.

This clone appeared a few times. V gene TRBV29-1 combines with J gene TRBJ1-1; 7 positions match TRBD1. The J segment lost 2 bases and the V segment lost 4 bases, leaving 13 bases of the junction unmatched. The CDR3 is made up of 16 amino acids. CDR1 is SQVTM, CDR2 ANQGSEA, per germline. CDR3 sequence: CSVVEGARGRNTEAFF. DNA for the CDR3: TGCAGCGTTGTAGAGGGGGCTAGGGGTCGAAACACTGAAGCTTTCTTT.

This rearrangement joins TRBV28 to TRBJ2-2; 8 bases map to TRBD2. CDR3 length: 16 amino acids. Per germline, CDR1 MDHEN and CDR2 SYDVKM. Trimming took 6 bases from V and 4 from J; bases not matched to a gene: 10. The CDR3 coding sequence is TGTGCCAGCAGGCCCGGATTAGCGGGACGCACCGGGGAGCTGTTTTTT. Its protein product is CASRPGLAGRTGELFF.

V usage is TRBV15 and J usage is TRBJ1-5; 10 nucleotides match TRBD1. The CDR3 contains 14 residues. CDR1 and CDR2 (germline): LNHNV, YYDKDF (reference sequence). V gave up 6 bases and J gave up 6 bases; unmatched junction bases: 5. CDR3 coding DNA: TGTGCCACCAGTGTGACAGGGGGCTTTCAGCCCCAGCATTTT. Translating it yields CATSVTGGFQPQHF.

The rearrangement uses TRBV19 and TRBJ2-3; TRBD2 matches 9 bases. With V trimmed by 7 bases and J by 0 bases, 8 bases remained unmatched. CDR3 length: 16 residues. Germline CDR1 is LNHDA and CDR2 is SQIVND (reference sequence). The CDR3 loop reads CASNAGGWASTDTQYF. CDR3 in DNA: TGTGCCAGTAATGCGGGGGGGTGGGCTAGCACAGATACGCAGTATTTT.

In this sample, this clone turned up a few times. The genes are TRBV6-1 and TRBJ2-1; D may be TRBD1 (6 bases). CDR3 size: 15 residues. V was shortened by 1 base and J by 7 bases, with 14 bases between the two germline ends. Germline V gene sequence: CDR1 MNHNS, CDR2 SASEGT. In nucleotides, the CDR3 is TGTGCCAGCAGTGAAGAAGGGGGACGGTCTAATGAGCAGTTCTTC. This gives the protein CASSEEGGRSNEQFF.

V and J are TRBV7-9 and TRBJ1-2, with D possibly TRBD1 on 5 matching bases. The V gene's germline CDR1 is SEHNR and CDR2 FQNEAQ (reference sequence). CDR3 size: 16 residues. V dropped 5 bases and J dropped 4 bases, with 20 bases sitting between them. The CDR3 DNA is TGTGCCAGCAGCGGGGCCCTGGGCGACGGTCTCTATGGCTACACCTTC. The encoded protein is CASSGALGDGLYGYTF.

This rearrangement joins TRBV28 to TRBJ2-7; D perhaps matches TRBD1 (8 bases). The germline gives CDR1 MDHEN, CDR2 SYDVKM. CDR3 size: 15 residues. The V and J ends lost 3 bases and 6 bases respectively, with 18 bases between them. This CDR3 reads CASSFGGTGGFEQYF. CDR3 coding DNA: TGTGCCAGCAGTTTCGGGGGGACAGGAGGGTTCGAGCAGTACTTC.